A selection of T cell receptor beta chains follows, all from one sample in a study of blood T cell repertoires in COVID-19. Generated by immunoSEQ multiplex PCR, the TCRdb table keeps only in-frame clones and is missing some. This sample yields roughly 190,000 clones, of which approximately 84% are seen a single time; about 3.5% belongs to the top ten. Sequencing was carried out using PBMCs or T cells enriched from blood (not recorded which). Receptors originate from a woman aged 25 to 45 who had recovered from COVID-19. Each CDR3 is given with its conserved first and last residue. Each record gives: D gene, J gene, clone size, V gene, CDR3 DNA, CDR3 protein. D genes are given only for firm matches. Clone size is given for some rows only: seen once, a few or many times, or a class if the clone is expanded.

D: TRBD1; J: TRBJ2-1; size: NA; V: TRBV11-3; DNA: TGTGCCAGCAGCCCTAGACAGGGTGGATACAATGAGCAGTTCTTC; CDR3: CASSPRQGGYNEQFF
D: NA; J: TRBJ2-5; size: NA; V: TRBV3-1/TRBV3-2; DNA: TGTGCCAGCAGCCGCGCATTGGGGGGTCAAGAGACCCAGTACTTC; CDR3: CASSRALGGQETQYF
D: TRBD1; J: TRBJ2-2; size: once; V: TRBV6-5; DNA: TGTGCCAGCAGGACAGGGGGGAACACCGGGGAGCTGTTTTTT; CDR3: CASRTGGNTGELFF
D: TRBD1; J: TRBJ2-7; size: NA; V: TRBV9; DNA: TGTGCCAGCAGCGTAGGTCCGGACAGGAACTACGAGCAGTACTTC; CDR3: CASSVGPDRNYEQYF
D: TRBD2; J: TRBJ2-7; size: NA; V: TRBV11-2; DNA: TGTGCCAGCAGCCCACAACCACTCGGAGCGGGAGTGAATGAGCAGTACTTC; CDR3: CASSPQPLGAGVNEQYF
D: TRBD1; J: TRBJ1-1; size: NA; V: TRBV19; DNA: TGTGCCAGTAGTAGCACAGGGGGCGGAGGTGAAGCTTTCTTT; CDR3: CASSSTGGGGEAFF
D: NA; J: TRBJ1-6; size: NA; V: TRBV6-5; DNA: TGTGCCAGCAGGCAGGAGGATAATTCACCCCTCCACTTT; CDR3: CASRQEDNSPLHF
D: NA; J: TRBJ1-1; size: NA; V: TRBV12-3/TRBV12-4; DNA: TGTGCCAGCAGTCCCGCGTGGAACACTGAAGCTTTCTTT; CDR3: CASSPAWNTEAFF
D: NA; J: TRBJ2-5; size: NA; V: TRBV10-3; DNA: TGTGCCATCAGTGAGTCGATTTTGGCTTACATAGGAGGAGAGACCCAGTACTTC; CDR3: CAISESILAYIGGETQYF
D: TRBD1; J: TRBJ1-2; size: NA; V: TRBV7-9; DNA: TGTGCCAGCAGCTTCCCGCAGGGGGCGGCGAACTATGGCTACACCTTC; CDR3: CASSFPQGAANYGYTF
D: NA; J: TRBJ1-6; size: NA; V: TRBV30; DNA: TGTGCCTGGAGTGTACTGGACAGAGATAATTCACCCCTCCACTTT; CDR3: CAWSVLDRDNSPLHF
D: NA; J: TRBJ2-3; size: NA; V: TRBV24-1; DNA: TGTGCCACCAGAGATTCAGGGACAGATACGCAGTATTTT; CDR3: CATRDSGTDTQYF
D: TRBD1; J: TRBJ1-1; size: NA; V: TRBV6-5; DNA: TGTGCCAGCCATAGAGGTCCGGGACAGATGGAAGAGGCTTTCTTT; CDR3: CASHRGPGQMEEAFF
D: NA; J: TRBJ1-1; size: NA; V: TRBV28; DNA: TGTGCCAGCAGCCAAGGACAGCGCCAAGCTTTCTTT; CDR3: CASSQGQRQAFF
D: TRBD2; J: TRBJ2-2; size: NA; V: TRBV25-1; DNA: TGTGCCAGCAGTGGATATAGCCGGGGAGGGAGGGCCGGGGAGCTGTTTTTT; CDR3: CASSGYSRGGRAGELFF
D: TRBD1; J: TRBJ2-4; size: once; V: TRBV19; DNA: TGTGCCAGTAGTCTGACAGGGCTAGCCAAAAACATTCAGTACTTC; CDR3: CASSLTGLAKNIQYF
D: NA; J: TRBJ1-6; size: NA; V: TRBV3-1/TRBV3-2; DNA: TGTGCCAGCAGCCAAGAAGGGAGTTCACCCCTCCACTTT; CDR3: CASSQEGSSPLHF
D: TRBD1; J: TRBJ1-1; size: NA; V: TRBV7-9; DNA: TGTGCCAGCAGCTGGGGACAGGGAGATGAAGCTTTCTTT; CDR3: CASSWGQGDEAFF
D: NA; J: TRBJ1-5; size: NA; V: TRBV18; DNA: TGTGCCAGCTCACTGTCAGTCAATCAGCCCCAGCATTTT; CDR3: CASSLSVNQPQHF
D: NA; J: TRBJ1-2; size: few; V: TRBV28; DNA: TGTGCCAGCAGTTTCTCCCACGGAGGGGCCCCTTATGGCTACACCTTC; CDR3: CASSFSHGGAPYGYTF
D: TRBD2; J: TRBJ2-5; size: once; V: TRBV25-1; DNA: TGTGCCAGCAGTGTACTAGCGGGAGTCCAAGAGACCCAGTACTTC; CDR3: CASSVLAGVQETQYF
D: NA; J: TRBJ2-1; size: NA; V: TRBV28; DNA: TGTGCCAGCAGAAGAGCGGGTAGCTCCTACAATGAGCAGTTCTTC; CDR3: CASRRAGSSYNEQFF
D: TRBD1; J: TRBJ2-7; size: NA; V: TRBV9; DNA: TGTGCCAGCAGCGTCGGACAGGGTACTTACGAGCAGTACTTC; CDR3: CASSVGQGTYEQYF
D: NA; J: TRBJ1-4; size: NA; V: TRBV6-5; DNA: TGTGCCAGCAGTTCCGGGACTACCGCAACTAATGAAAAACTGTTTTTT; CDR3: CASSSGTTATNEKLFF
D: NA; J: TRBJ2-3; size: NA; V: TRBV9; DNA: TGTGCCAGCAGCGCCTGGGCGGAGGTAAACACAGATACGCAGTATTTT; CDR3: CASSAWAEVNTDTQYF
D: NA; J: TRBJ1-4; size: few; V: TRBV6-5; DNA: TGTGCCAGCAGTTACTCGGTCCAGGATGAAAAACTGTTTTTT; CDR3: CASSYSVQDEKLFF
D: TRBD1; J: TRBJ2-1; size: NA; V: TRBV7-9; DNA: TGTGCCAGCAGCCTAACGGCCGGGACAGGCTACAATGAGCAGTTCTTC; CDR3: CASSLTAGTGYNEQFF
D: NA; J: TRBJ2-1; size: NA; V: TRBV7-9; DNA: TGTGCCAGCAGCCTAGCCGACTTGAACAATGAGCAGTTCTTC; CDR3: CASSLADLNNEQFF
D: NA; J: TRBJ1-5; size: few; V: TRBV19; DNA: TGTGCCAGTAGTATCTGGGGAGGGCGCCCCAATCAGCCCCAGCATTTT; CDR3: CASSIWGGRPNQPQHF
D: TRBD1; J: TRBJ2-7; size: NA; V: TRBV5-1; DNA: TGCGCCAGCAGCCTAAGGGAAGGGGGCGGGCAGTACTTC; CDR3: CASSLREGGGQYF
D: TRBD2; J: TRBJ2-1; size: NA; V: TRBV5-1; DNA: TGCGCCAGCAGTGGACTAGCGGGGGGGCGAGCCTACAATGAGCAGTTCTTC; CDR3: CASSGLAGGRAYNEQFF
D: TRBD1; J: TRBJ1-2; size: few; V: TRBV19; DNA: TGTGCCAGTACCCCCGGGACAGGAACCTATGGCTACACCTTC; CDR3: CASTPGTGTYGYTF
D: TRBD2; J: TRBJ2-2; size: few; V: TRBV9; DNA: TGTGCCAGCAGCACGCGACTAGCGGGAGGGCCAACCGGGGAGCTGTTTTTT; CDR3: CASSTRLAGGPTGELFF
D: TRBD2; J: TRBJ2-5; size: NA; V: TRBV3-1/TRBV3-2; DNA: TGTGCCAGCAGACGGGTAGCGGGAGATAGGGTAGAGACCCAGTACTTC; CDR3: CASRRVAGDRVETQYF
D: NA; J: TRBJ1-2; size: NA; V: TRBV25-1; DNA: TGTGCCAGCAGTAACCCAGGGACTAACTATGGCTACACCTTC; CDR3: CASSNPGTNYGYTF
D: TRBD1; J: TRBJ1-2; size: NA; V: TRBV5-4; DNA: TGTGCCAGCAGCGTCAGGGGGCGGGAAAGTTGGAACTATGGCTACACCTTC; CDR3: CASSVRGRESWNYGYTF
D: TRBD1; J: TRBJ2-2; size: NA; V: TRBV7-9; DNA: TGTGCCAGCAGTCCCGGGACAGCGAACACCGGGGAGCTGTTTTTT; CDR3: CASSPGTANTGELFF
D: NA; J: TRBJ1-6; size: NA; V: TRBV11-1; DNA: TGTGCCAGCAGCCTACGGGGAGGGGCTTCACCCCTCCACTTT; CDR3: CASSLRGGASPLHF
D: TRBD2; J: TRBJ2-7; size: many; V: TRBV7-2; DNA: TGTGCCAGCAGCTCGGGACTAGATGTCTACGAGCAGTACTTC; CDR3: CASSSGLDVYEQYF
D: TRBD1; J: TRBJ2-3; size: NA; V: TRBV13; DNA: TGTGCCAGCAGCTCCCGGACAGGCCAAAATAGTCTCACAGATACGCAGTATTTT; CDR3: CASSSRTGQNSLTDTQYF
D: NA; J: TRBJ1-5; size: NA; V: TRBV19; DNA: TGTGCCAGTAGTAGGACAAGCAATCAGCCCCAGCATTTT; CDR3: CASSRTSNQPQHF
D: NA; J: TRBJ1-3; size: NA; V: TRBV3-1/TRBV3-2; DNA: TGTGCCAGCAGCCAAGGAGGACACTCTGGAAACACCATATATTTT; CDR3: CASSQGGHSGNTIYF
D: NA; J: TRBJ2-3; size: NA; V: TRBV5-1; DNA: TGCGCCAGCAGCGACGGACAGATGGATACGCAGTATTTT; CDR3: CASSDGQMDTQYF
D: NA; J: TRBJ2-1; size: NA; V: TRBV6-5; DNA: TGTGCCAGCAGCACAGGGATAGAGCAGTTCTTC; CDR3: CASSTGIEQFF
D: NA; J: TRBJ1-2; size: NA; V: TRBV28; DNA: TGTGCCAGCAGACCCGAATTAACAGGGACCACTGGCTACACCTTC; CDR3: CASRPELTGTTGYTF
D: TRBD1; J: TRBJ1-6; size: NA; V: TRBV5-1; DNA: TGCGCCACCAAGGGGGACAGGGGTAATTCACCCCTCCACTTT; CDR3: CATKGDRGNSPLHF
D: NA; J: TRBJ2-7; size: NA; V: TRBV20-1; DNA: TGCAGTGCTTCGGGAAGGGACGAGCAGTACTTC; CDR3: CSASGRDEQYF
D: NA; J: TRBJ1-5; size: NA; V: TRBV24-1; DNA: TGTGCCACCAGTGATCCGCCTAACAATCAGCCCCAGCATTTT; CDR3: CATSDPPNNQPQHF
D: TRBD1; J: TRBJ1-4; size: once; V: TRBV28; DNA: TGTGCCAGCAGTTTTTGGGCAGGGGGAAGGGAAAAACTGTTTTTT; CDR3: CASSFWAGGREKLFF
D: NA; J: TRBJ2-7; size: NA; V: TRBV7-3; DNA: TGTGCCAGCAGCCTCTGGGACACGTACGAGCAGTACTTC; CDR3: CASSLWDTYEQYF
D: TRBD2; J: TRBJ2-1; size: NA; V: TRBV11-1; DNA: TGTGCCAGCAGCTTAAATCTAGCGGCACGGGGGCAGTTCTTC; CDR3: CASSLNLAARGQFF
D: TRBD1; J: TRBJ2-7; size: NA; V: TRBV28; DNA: TGTGCCAGCAGTTTAGACAGGGTGAGGGTCGAGCAGTACTTC; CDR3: CASSLDRVRVEQYF
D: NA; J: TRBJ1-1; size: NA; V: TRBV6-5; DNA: TGTGCCAGCAGCAAAGATGGGGGCGGCACTGAAGCTTTCTTT; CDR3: CASSKDGGGTEAFF
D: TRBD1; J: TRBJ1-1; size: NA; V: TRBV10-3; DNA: TGTGCCATCAGCTCGACAGGGATGAACACTGAAGCTTTCTTT; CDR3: CAISSTGMNTEAFF
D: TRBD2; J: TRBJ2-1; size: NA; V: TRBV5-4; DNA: TGTGCCAGCAGCGCGAATAGCGGGGCGTACAATGAGCAGTTCTTC; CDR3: CASSANSGAYNEQFF